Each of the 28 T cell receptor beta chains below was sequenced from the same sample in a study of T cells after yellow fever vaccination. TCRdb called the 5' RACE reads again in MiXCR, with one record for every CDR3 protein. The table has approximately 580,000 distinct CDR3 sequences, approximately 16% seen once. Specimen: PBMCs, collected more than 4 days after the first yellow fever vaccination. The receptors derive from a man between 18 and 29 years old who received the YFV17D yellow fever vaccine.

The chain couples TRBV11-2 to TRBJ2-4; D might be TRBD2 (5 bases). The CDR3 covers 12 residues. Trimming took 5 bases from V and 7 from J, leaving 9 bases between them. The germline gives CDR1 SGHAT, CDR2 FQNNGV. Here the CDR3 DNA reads TGTGCCAGCAGCCCGGACTGGAACATTCAGTACTTC. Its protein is CASSPDWNIQYF.

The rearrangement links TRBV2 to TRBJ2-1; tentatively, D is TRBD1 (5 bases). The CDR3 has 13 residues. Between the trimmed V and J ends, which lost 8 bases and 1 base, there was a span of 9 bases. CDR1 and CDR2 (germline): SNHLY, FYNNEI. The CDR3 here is CASQGTSYNEQFF. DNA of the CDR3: TGTGCCAGCCAGGGAACGTCCTACAATGAGCAGTTCTTC.

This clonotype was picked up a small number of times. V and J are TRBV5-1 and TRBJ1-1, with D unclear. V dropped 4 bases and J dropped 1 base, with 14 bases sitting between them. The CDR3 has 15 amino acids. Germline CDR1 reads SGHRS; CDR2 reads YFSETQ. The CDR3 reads CASSLRAGQNTEAFF. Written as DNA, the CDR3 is TGCGCCAGCAGCCTCCGGGCAGGCCAGAACACTGAAGCTTTCTTT.

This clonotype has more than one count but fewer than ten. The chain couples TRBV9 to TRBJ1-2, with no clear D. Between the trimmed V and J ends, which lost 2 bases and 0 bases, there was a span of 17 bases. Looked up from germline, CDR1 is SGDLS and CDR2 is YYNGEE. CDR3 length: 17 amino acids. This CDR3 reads CASSVLSTVVANYGYTF. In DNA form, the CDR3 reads TGTGCCAGCAGCGTTTTAAGTACGGTTGTAGCTAACTATGGCTACACCTTC.

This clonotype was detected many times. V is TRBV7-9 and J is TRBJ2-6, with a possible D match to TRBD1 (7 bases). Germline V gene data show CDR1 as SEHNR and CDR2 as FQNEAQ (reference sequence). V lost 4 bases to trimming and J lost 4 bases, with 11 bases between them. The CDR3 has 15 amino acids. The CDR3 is CASSSQGGGANVLTF. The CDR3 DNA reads TGTGCCAGCAGCTCCCAGGGGGGAGGGGCCAACGTCCTGACTTTC. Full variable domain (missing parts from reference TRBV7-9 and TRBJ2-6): DTGVSQNPRHKITKRGQNVTFRCDPISEHNRLYWYRQTLGQGPEFLTYFQNEAQLEKSRLLSDRFSAERPKGSFSTLEIQRTEQGDSAMYLCASSSQGGGANVLTFGAGSRLTVL.

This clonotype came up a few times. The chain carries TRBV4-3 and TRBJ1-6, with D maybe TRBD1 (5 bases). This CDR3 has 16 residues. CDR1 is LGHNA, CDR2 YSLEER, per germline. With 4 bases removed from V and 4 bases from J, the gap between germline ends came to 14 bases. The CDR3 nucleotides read TGCGCCAGCAGCCTCGGTTTGGACAAGTATAATTCACCCCTCCACTTT. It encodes CASSLGLDKYNSPLHF.

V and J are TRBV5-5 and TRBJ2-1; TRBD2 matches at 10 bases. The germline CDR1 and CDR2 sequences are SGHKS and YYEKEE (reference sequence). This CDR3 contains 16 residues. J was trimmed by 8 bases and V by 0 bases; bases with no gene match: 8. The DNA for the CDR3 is TGTGCCAGCAGCTTGGTGCTAGCGGGGGTATATGATGAGCAGTTCTTC. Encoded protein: CASSLVLAGVYDEQFF.

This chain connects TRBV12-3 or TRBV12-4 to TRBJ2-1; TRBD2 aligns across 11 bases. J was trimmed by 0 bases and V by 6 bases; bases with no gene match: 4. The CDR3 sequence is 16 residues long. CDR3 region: CASRSSGGSSYNEQFF. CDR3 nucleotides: TGTGCCAGCAGGTCTAGCGGGGGGAGCTCCTACAATGAGCAGTTCTTC.

CDR3 in DNA: TGTGCCAGCAGGAGGGAAGGGCCACAGTACGTC. Its protein product is CASRREGPQYV. This rearrangement joins TRBV6-6 to TRBJ2-7; D possibly corresponds to TRBD2 (5 bases). This CDR3 spans 11 amino acids. V lost 6 bases to trimming and J lost 10 bases, with 13 bases between them. Germline CDR1 MNHNY, CDR2 SVGAGI (reference sequence).

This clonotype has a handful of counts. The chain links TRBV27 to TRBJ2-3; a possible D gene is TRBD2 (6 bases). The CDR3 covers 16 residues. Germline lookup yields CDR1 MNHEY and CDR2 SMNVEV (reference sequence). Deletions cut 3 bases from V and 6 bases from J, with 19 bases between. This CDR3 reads CASSFWRGEDRDTQYF. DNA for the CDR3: TGTGCCAGCAGTTTTTGGCGGGGTGAAGACCGGGATACGCAGTATTTT.

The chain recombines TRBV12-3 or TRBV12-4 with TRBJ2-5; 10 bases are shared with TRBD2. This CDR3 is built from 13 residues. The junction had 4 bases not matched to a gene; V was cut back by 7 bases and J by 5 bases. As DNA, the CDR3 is TGTGCCAGCACCTATAGCGGGGGGGAGACCCAGTACTTC. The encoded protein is CASTYSGGETQYF.

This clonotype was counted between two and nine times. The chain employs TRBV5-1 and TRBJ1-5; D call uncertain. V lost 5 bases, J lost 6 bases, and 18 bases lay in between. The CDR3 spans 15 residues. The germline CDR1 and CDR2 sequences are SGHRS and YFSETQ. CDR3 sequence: CASSSTGLPTQPQHF. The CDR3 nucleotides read TGCGCCAGCAGTTCAACGGGCCTGCCCACTCAGCCCCAGCATTTT.

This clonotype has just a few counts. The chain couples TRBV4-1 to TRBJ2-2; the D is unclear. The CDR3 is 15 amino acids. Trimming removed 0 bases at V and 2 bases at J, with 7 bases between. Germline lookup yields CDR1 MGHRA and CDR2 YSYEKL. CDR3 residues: CASSQEGYNTGELFF. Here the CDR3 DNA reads TGCGCCAGCAGCCAAGAGGGGTACAACACCGGGGAGCTGTTTTTT.

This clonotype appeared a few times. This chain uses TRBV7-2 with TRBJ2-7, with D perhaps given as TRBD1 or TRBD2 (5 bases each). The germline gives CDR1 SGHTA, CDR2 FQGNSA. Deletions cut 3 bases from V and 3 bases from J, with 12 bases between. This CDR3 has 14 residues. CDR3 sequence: CASSFFEGSYEQYF. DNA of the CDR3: TGTGCCAGCAGCTTTTTCGAGGGGAGCTACGAGCAGTACTTC.

The CDR3 sequence: CASRPGQGSQPQHF. The CDR3 nucleotides read TGTGCCAGCAGACCCGGACAGGGGAGCCAGCCCCAGCATTTT. The chain uses TRBV7-8 and TRBJ1-5, with 9 bases matching TRBD1. The junction had 7 bases not matched to a gene; V was cut back by 6 bases and J by 7 bases. The CDR3 is made up of 14 amino acids. Germline values: CDR1 SGHVS, CDR2 FQNEAQ.

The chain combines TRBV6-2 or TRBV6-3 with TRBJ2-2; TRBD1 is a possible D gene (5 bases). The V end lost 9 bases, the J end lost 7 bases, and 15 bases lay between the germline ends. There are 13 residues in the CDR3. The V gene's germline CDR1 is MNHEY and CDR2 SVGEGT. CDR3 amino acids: CASLQGLGGELFF. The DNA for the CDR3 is TGTGCCAGTCTCCAGGGCCTTGGCGGGGAGCTGTTTTTT.

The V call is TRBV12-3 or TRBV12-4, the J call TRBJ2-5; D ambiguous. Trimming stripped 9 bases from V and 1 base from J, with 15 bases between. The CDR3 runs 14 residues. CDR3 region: CASSRPETQETQYF. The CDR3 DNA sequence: TGTGCCAGTAGCCGTCCGGAAACCCAAGAGACCCAGTACTTC.

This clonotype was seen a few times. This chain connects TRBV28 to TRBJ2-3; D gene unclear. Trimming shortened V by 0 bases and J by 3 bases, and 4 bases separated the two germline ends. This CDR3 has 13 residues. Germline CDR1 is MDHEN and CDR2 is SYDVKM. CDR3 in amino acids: CASSLWLTDTQYF. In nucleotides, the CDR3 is TGTGCCAGCAGTTTATGGCTGACAGATACGCAGTATTTT.

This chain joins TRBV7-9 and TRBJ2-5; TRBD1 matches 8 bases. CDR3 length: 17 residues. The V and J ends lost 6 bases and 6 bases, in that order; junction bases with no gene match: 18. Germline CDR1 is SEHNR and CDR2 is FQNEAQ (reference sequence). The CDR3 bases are TGTGCCAGCAGTGATTGGGGTCAGCCAGGGGGCTTAAAGACCCAGTACTTC. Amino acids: CASSDWGQPGGLKTQYF.

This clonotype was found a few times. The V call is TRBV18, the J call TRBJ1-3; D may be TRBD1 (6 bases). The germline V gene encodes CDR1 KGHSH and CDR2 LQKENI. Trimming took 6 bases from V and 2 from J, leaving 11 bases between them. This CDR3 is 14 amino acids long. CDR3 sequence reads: CASSPGTTGNTIYF. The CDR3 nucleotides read TGTGCCAGCTCCCCCGGGACAACTGGAAACACCATATATTTT. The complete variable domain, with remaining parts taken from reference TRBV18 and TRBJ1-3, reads NAGVMQNPRHLVRRRGQEARLRCSPMKGHSHVYWYRQLPEEGLKFMVYLQKENIIDESGMPKERFSAEFPKEGPSILRIQQVVRGDSAAYFCASSPGTTGNTIYFGEGSWLTVV.

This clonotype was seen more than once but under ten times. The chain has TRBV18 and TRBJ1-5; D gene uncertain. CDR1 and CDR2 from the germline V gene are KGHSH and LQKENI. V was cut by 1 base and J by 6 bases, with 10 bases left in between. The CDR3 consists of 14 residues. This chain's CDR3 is CASSPRQEGQPQHF. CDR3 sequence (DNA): TGTGCCAGCTCACCACGGCAGGAAGGTCAGCCCCAGCATTTT. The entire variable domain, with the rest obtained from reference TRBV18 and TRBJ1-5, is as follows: NAGVMQNPRHLVRRRGQEARLRCSPMKGHSHVYWYRQLPEEGLKFMVYLQKENIIDESGMPKERFSAEFPKEGPSILRIQQVVRGDSAAYFCASSPRQEGQPQHFGDGTRLSIL.

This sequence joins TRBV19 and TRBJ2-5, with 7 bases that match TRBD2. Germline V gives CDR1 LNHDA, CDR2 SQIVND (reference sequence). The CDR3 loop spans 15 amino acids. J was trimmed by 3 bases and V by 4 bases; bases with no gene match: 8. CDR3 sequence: CASSTNYAGEETQYF. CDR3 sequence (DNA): TGTGCCAGTAGTACCAATTACGCGGGAGAAGAGACCCAGTACTTC.

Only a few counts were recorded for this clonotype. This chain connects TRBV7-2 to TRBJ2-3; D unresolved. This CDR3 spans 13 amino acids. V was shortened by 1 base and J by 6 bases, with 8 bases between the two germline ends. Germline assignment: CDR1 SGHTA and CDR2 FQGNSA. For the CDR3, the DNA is TGTGCCAGCAGCTTAGGTTCGGTGGATACGCAGTATTTT. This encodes CASSLGSVDTQYF.

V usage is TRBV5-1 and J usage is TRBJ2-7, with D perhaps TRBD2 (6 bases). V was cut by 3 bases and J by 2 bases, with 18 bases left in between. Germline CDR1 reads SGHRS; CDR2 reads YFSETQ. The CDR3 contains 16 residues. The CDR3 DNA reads TGCGCCAGCAGCTGGACGGGACTCATGAACCCCTACGAGCAGTACTTC. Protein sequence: CASSWTGLMNPYEQYF.

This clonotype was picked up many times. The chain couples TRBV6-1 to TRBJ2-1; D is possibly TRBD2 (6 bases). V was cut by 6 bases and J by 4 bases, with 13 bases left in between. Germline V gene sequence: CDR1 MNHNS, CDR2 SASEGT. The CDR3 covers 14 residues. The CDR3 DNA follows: TGTGCCAGCAGGGGGGGAGTTACGTACAATGAGCAGTTCTTC. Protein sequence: CASRGGVTYNEQFF.

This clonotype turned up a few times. The CDR3 loop reads CAITGTANTEAFF. In DNA form, the CDR3 reads TGTGCCATCACTGGGACAGCTAACACTGAAGCTTTCTTT. The chain uses TRBV10-3 and TRBJ1-1, with 7 positions matching TRBD1. This CDR3 comprises 13 residues. V was clipped by 7 bases and J by 2 bases; unmatched bases: 4. The germline V gene encodes CDR1 ENHRY and CDR2 SYGVKD.

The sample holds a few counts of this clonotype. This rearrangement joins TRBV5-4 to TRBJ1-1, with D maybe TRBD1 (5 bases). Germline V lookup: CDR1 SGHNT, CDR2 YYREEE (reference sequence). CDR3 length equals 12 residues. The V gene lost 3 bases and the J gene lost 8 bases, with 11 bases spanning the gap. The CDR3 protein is CASSSPTAEAFF. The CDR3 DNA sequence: TGTGCCAGCAGCTCCCCGACAGCAGAAGCTTTCTTT.

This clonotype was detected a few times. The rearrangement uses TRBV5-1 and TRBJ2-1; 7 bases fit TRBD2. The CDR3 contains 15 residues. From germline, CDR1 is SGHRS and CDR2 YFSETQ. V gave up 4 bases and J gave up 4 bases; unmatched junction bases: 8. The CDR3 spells CASSPTPGGYNEQFF. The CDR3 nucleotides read TGCGCCAGCAGCCCCACACCGGGGGGTTACAATGAGCAGTTCTTC.